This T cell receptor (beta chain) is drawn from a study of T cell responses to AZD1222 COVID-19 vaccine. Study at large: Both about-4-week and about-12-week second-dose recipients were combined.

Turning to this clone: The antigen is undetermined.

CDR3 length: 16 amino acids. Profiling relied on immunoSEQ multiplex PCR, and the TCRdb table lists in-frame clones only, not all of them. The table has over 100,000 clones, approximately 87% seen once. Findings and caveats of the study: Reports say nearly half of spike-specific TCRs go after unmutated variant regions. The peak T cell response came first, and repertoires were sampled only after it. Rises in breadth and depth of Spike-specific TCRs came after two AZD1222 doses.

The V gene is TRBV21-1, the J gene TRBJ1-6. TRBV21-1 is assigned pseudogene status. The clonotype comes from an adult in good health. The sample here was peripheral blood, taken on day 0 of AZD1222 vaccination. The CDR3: CARSSGAGAGHSPLHF. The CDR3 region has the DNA TGTGCCAGGAGTTCTGGGGCCGGGGCGGGGCATTCACCCCTCCACTTT.